This T cell receptor beta chain was observed in a study of cytomegalovirus exposure and HLA in healthy donors. Study details: Sequencing of roughly 180 million T cells in an earlier analysis found 100 million to 140 million unique TCR beta sequences.

Study-wide points: A highly shared variant cluster was judged a likely technical artifact. The productive fraction for most TCR beta V segments was about 87% or about 30% in an earlier analysis. In a later analysis, productive TCRs from donors in an Asian-associated ancestry cluster reportedly carried fewer N-insertions than the cohort mean.

PCR used 60 Vbeta primers and 13 Jbeta primers. Sequenced by immunoSEQ multiplex PCR; TCRdb stores in-frame clones only, minus some. The sample holds 120,000 to 150,000 clones, around 66% seen once. Details on this clone: What it binds is not known.

This clonotype was obtained from a woman under 40 in good health and CMV-seropositive. Sequenced sample: PBMCs.

CDR3 nucleotide sequence: TGTGCCAGCAGTCTCTCTAGCAGCTCCTACAATGAGCAGTTCTTC. Protein sequence: CASSLSSSSYNEQFF. The gene calls are TRBV27 and TRBJ2-1; D is possibly TRBD2 (5 bases). The V gene lost 5 bases and the J gene lost 0 bases, with 11 bases spanning the gap. CDR1 and CDR2 from the germline V gene are MNHEY and SMNVEV (reference sequence). The CDR3 is 15 residues long.